This TCR beta chain was retrieved from a study of PD-1 blockade in classical Hodgkin lymphoma. Study details: Patients were treated with nivolumab at 3 mg/kg, and this was given intravenously every 2 weeks. Study observations and caveats: What caused the repertoire differences, perhaps disease activity or prior therapy, remains undefined. Newly diagnosed patients were said to have less baseline TCR diversity than healthy donors did.

As to this clone: What it binds is unknown.

The assay was immunoSEQ multiplex PCR, and TCRdb's table has in-frame clones only and misses some. This table has some 110,000 clones, approximately 89% appearing once. Time point given: cycle 4 day 1 (C4D1), after around six weeks of nivolumab. Relapse after autologous stem cell transplantation occurred in every patient, and brentuximab vedotin exposure varied. Responses achieved at best were complete response, partial response or progressive disease. Germline loops: CDR1 GTSNPN, CDR2 SVGIG (reference sequence). This CDR3 has 17 amino acids. Trimming pared 3 bases from V and 2 bases from J, leaving 20 bases between.

The chain is built from TRBV30 and TRBJ1-3; weak D call: TRBD1 (6 bases). This TCR was sampled from a human donor with classical Hodgkin lymphoma. The starting material was peripheral blood mononuclear cells (PBMCs), obtained before the fourth cycle of nivolumab. In nucleotides, the CDR3 is TGTGCCTGGAGCCCCAGGGGTAGGCCGCTCGCTGGAAACACCATATATTTT. Protein sequence: CAWSPRGRPLAGNTIYF.